The next 8 T cell receptor beta chains were all read from a single sample in a study of cytotoxic CD8 clonotypes in ibrutinib-treated CLL. Some clones are missing from TCRdb's copy, which holds only in-frame ones; the method was immunoSEQ multiplex PCR. This sample has roughly 330,000 clones, with 67% found just once. This material consisted of PBMCs, taken after 36 months of ibrutinib treatment. These receptors were collected from a human donor with chronic lymphocytic leukemia.

The chain links TRBV2 to TRBJ2-7, with TRBD2 identical over 8 bases. V shed 6 bases and J 1 base; nucleotides not matched to a gene: 2. The CDR3 consists of 13 residues. The V gene's germline CDR1 is SNHLY and CDR2 FYNNEI. CDR3 in amino acids: CASRTSGSYEQYF. As DNA, the CDR3 is TGTGCCAGCAGAACTAGCGGATCCTACGAGCAGTACTTC.

The rearrangement joins TRBV27 to TRBJ2-7, with D perhaps matching TRBD1 (6 bases). Germline V gene lookup returns CDR1 MNHEY and CDR2 SMNVEV (reference sequence). The V end lost 5 bases, the J end lost 2 bases, and 19 bases lay between the germline ends. The CDR3 contains 16 residues. The CDR3 nucleotides are TGTGCCAGCAGTCCCACCCCGGGACAAGCAACCTACGAGCAGTACTTC. Protein sequence: CASSPTPGQATYEQYF.

The chain is built from TRBV5-1 and TRBJ2-3; 13 bases line up with TRBD2. Germline lookup yields CDR1 SGHRS and CDR2 YFSETQ. CDR3 size: 17 residues. Germline trimming cut 6 bases from V and 0 bases from J; bases unmatched to any gene: 7. The CDR3 DNA reads as TGCGCCAGCATCCCGGGACTAGCGGGGCCAAGCACAGATACGCAGTATTTT. It yields the protein CASIPGLAGPSTDTQYF.

The J gene is TRBJ2-5, the V gene TRBV18; TRBD1 might be the D (5 bases). Trimming stripped 6 bases from V and 1 base from J, with 9 bases between. The CDR3 contains 13 residues. The germline V gene encodes CDR1 KGHSH and CDR2 LQKENI. The CDR3 DNA sequence: TGTGCCAGCTCCGGACAATCCCAAGAGACCCAGTACTTC. This encodes CASSGQSQETQYF.

The V and J genes are TRBV7-9 and TRBJ2-1, with a tentative D call TRBD1 (5 bases). The V and J ends lost 1 base and 5 bases respectively, with 6 bases between them. The CDR3 extends over 13 amino acids. CDR1 is SEHNR and CDR2 is FQNEAQ in the germline V gene (reference sequence). The CDR3 spells CASSLGTNNEQFF. The CDR3 nucleotides read TGTGCCAGCAGCTTAGGGACAAACAATGAGCAGTTCTTC.

Comments on this clone: The same CDR3 can be traced to other DNA sequences in this sample. The rearrangement uses TRBV9 and TRBJ1-4; D possibly corresponds to TRBD1 (6 bases). V lost 3 bases and J lost 3, with 6 bases in between. Per germline, CDR1 SGDLS and CDR2 YYNGEE. This CDR3 has 13 amino acids. The CDR3 DNA reads as TGTGCCAGCAGCGACAGGGCTAATGAAAAACTGTTTTTT. The encoded protein is CASSDRANEKLFF.

The chain carries TRBV7-6 and TRBJ2-7; possible D gene TRBD2, 6 bases. The V gene's germline CDR1 is SGHVS and CDR2 FNYEAQ. The length of the CDR3 is 15 residues. The V and J ends lost 1 base and 5 bases respectively, with 15 bases between them. The CDR3 region has the DNA TGTGCCAGCAGCTTAGGGGCGGGGCTAGTGGACGAGCAGTACTTC. This encodes CASSLGAGLVDEQYF.

J is TRBJ1-2 and V is TRBV5-1; a weak D match, TRBD1 (5 bases). The CDR3 covers 15 residues. Germline V lookup: CDR1 SGHRS, CDR2 YFSETQ. V was clipped by 2 bases and J by 1 base, with 12 bases between them. The CDR3 loop is CASSFRPGGNYGYTF. The CDR3 nucleotides are TGCGCCAGCAGCTTCCGCCCGGGGGGTAACTATGGCTACACCTTC.